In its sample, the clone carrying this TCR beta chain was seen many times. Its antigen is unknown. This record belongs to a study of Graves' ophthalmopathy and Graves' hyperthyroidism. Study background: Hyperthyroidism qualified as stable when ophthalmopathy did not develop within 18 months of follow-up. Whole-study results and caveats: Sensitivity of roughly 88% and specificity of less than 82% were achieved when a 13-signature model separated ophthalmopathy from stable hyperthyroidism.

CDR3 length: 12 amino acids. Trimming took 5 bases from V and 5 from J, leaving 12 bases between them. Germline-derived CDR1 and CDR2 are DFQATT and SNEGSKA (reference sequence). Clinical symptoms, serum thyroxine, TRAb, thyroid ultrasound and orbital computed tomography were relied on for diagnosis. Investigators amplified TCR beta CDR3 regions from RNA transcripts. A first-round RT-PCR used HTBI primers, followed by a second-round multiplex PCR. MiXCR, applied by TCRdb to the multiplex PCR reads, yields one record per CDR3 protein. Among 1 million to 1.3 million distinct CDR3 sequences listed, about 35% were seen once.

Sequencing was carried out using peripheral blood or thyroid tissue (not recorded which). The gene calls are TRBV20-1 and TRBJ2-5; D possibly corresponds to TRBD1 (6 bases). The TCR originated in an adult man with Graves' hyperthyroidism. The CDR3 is CSALGRGETQYF. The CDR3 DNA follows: TGCAGTGCTCTGGGTAGGGGGGAGACCCAGTACTTC.